The 10 T cell receptor beta chains given below trace back to one sample, sequenced in a study of cytomegalovirus exposure and HLA in healthy donors. 13 Jbeta primers and 60 Vbeta primers were used for the PCR. Profiling relied on immunoSEQ multiplex PCR, and the TCRdb table lists in-frame clones only, not all of them. The sample contains roughly 77,000 clones, under 80% of which appear only once. Sequencing was carried out using PBMCs. The receptors shown here come from a woman aged 45-65 years in good health and CMV-seropositive.

This clone appeared a few times. The chain is built from TRBV30 and TRBJ2-1; TRBD2 matches at 9 bases. Trimming at V came to 6 bases and at J to 7 bases, leaving 10 bases not matched to a gene. The CDR3 extends over 14 amino acids. The germline gives CDR1 GTSNPN, CDR2 SVGIG (reference sequence). CDR3 coding DNA: TGTGCCTGTTCGGCGGGGGGGGTGGGGAATGAGCAGTTCTTC. It codes for CACSAGGVGNEQFF. Variable domain in full (rest from reference TRBV30 and TRBJ2-1): SQTIHQWPATLVQPVGSPLSLECTVEGTSNPNLYWYRQAAGRGLQLLFYSVGIGQISSEVPQNLSASRPQDRQFILSSKKLLLSDSGFYLCACSAGGVGNEQFFGPGTRLTVL.

The CDR3 sequence is CASSLVGDGETQYF. The CDR3 DNA reads TGTGCCAGCAGCTTGGTAGGGGATGGAGAGACCCAGTACTTC. The rearrangement uses TRBV5-6 and TRBJ2-5; D might be TRBD1 (5 bases). The germline V and J ends were trimmed by 0 bases and 4 bases, with 10 bases remaining between them. The CDR3 is 14 residues long. Germline V CDR1 and CDR2: SGHDT, YYEEEE.

The V call is TRBV10-3, the J call TRBJ1-1, with a possible D match to TRBD1 (5 bases). The germline V and J ends were trimmed by 0 bases and 1 base, with 15 bases remaining between them. The CDR3 has 17 amino acids. Germline loops: CDR1 ENHRY, CDR2 SYGVKD. This chain's CDR3 is CAISESKWGQANTEAFF. In DNA form, the CDR3 reads TGTGCCATCAGTGAGTCGAAGTGGGGCCAAGCGAACACTGAAGCTTTCTTT.

V is TRBV2 and J is TRBJ2-3; 9 bases map to TRBD2. The V and J ends lost 4 bases and 6 bases, in that order; junction bases with no gene match: 8. The CDR3 spans 15 residues. From germline, CDR1 is SNHLY and CDR2 FYNNEI. The CDR3 here is CASSASAGGPDTQYF. Written as DNA, the CDR3 is TGTGCCAGCAGTGCTTCGGCGGGGGGGCCCGATACGCAGTATTTT.

The V call is TRBV5-1, the J call TRBJ1-4; 8 bases match TRBD1. V lost 4 bases and J lost 2; bases outside the gene matches: 13. The germline V gene encodes CDR1 SGHRS and CDR2 YFSETQ. The CDR3 extends over 18 amino acids. The CDR3 loop reads CASSLDGQGRSTNEKLFF. Written as DNA, the CDR3 is TGCGCCAGCAGCCTTGATGGACAGGGACGATCGACTAATGAAAAACTGTTTTTT. Full variable domain (rest looked up from reference TRBV5-1 and TRBJ1-4): KAGVTQTPRYLIKTRGQQVTLSCSPISGHRSVSWYQQTPGQGLQFLFEYFSETQRNKGNFPGRFSGRQFSNSRSEMNVSTLELGDSALYLCASSLDGQGRSTNEKLFFGSGTQLSVL.

The J gene is TRBJ1-2, the V gene TRBV4-1; no definite D call. Looked up from germline, CDR1 is MGHRA and CDR2 is YSYEKL. The CDR3 extends over 13 amino acids. Trimming cost V 4 bases and J 8 bases, with 14 bases left between them. The CDR3, as DNA: TGCGCCAGCAGCCTCTTCATAAGAGGCGGCTACACCTTC. This sequence encodes CASSLFIRGGYTF.

DNA of the CDR3: TGTGCCAGCAGCTTAGATTCGGTGACAGATACGCAGTATTTT. It encodes CASSLDSVTDTQYF. The chain couples TRBV11-2 to TRBJ2-3; D is ambiguous. CDR3 length equals 14 residues. V lost 0 bases and J lost 3, with 7 bases in between. Per germline, CDR1 SGHAT and CDR2 FQNNGV.

This clone was counted between two and nine times. The chain carries TRBV21-1 and TRBJ2-7; TRBD1 is taken as the D call from the table, unchecked against the DNA. TRBV21-1 is listed as a pseudogene. This CDR3 is 15 amino acids long. The CDR3 is CASSKGTGKSYEQYV. For the CDR3, the DNA is TGTGCCAGCAGCAAAGGAACAGGGAAATCCTACGAGCAGTACGTC.

This chain uses TRBV27 with TRBJ1-1, with D tentatively TRBD1 (5 bases). The CDR3 covers 14 residues. V lost 0 bases and J lost 6, with 11 bases in between. Germline V CDR1 and CDR2: MNHEY, SMNVEV (reference sequence). The CDR3 DNA reads as TGTGCCAGCAGTTTATCGGCCAGGGTCCCTGAAGCTTTCTTT. This translates into CASSLSARVPEAFF.

This rearrangement joins TRBV9 to TRBJ1-1; 9 bases align to TRBD1. Germline CDR1 and CDR2: SGDLS and YYNGEE. V shed 4 bases, J shed 3 bases, and the junction held 1 base outside the gene matches. CDR3 length: 13 amino acids. CDR3 residues: CASSRQGDTEAFF. In DNA, the CDR3 is TGTGCCAGCAGCAGACAGGGGGACACTGAAGCTTTCTTT. The variable domain in full, with the rest retrieved from reference TRBV9 and TRBJ1-1, is DSGVTQTPKHLITATGQRVTLRCSPRSGDLSVYWYQQSLDQGLQFLIQYYNGEERAKGNILERFSAQQFPDLHSELNLSSLELGDSALYFCASSRQGDTEAFFGQGTRLTVV.